Sequencing of this T cell receptor beta chain was carried out in a study of post-analysis software for immune sequencing data. At the level of the study: Relapsing-remitting, secondary progressive and progressive-relapsing forms of multiple sclerosis all featured among disease courses. Overall study findings and caveats: Normalized Chao1 diversity in multiple sclerosis patients fell significantly below that of controls. Patients showed TRBV5-6, TRBV5-1 and TRBV20-1 among four to six TRBV segments more frequent than in controls. Batch-matched samples strongly co-clustered by F measure.

Included in the TCR beta cDNA libraries were unique molecular identifiers. TCRdb reprocessed the PCR reads via MiXCR and lists one record per CDR3 protein. The data hold some 500,000 distinct CDR3 sequences, with over 35% observed a single time. This clonotype was counted a single time. The antigen remains undetermined. This CDR3 spans 12 amino acids. Germline CDR1 is MDHEN and CDR2 is SYDVKM. The chain is built from TRBV28 and TRBJ2-5; TRBD1 might be the D (5 bases). The end of the DNA aligns better with TRBJ2-7, so the J call may be wrong. This clonotype originated in a girl under 18 with multiple sclerosis. Sequencing used blood. CDR3 DNA: TGTGCCAGCAAGACAACAGGAGCCGAGCAGTACTTC. Protein: CASKTTGAEQYF.